The rows below give T cell receptor beta chains drawn from one sample of a study of blood T cell repertoires in COVID-19. TCRdb keeps only in-frame clones here, not all; method: immunoSEQ multiplex PCR. The sample has about 480,000 clones, roughly 90% seen once. The specimen sequenced was PBMCs or T cells enriched from blood (not recorded which). These receptor sequences come from a woman in her 40s who had recovered from COVID-19. CDR3s include the opening cysteine and the closing phenylalanine or tryptophan. Fields, in order: clone size, D gene, J gene, V gene, CDR3 DNA, CDR3 protein. The D gene is left open where the match is weak. Clone size is shown for a subset of rows, as once, few, many or a class of expanded clone.

once NA TRBJ1-1 TRBV10-1 TGCGCCAGCAAGTCGGACGGGCAGGGGACTGAAGCTTTCTTT CASKSDGQGTEAFF
once NA TRBJ2-7 TRBV5-5 TGTGCCAGCAGCTGGAGGGGACAGCGCTCCTACGAGCAGTACTTC CASSWRGQRSYEQYF
NA NA TRBJ1-5 TRBV30 TGTGCCTGGAGAGACAGTACTCCGGGGCCCCAGCATTTT CAWRDSTPGPQHF
NA NA TRBJ1-6 TRBV9 TGTGCCAGCAGCGCCTTAAATTCACCCCTCCACTTT CASSALNSPLHF
NA TRBD2 TRBJ2-4 TRBV11-3 TGTGCCAGCAGCTTAGAAAGCGGGATAGCCAAAAACATTCAGTACTTC CASSLESGIAKNIQYF
NA NA TRBJ1-3 TRBV13 TGTGCCAGCAGCACGGACATCTCTGGAAACACCATATATTTT CASSTDISGNTIYF
NA NA TRBJ1-3 TRBV13 TGTGCCAGCAGCTTAAGACAGAAGGCTGGAAACACCATATATTTT CASSLRQKAGNTIYF
once NA TRBJ1-2 TRBV14 TGTGCCAGCAGCCCCTGGGACAAAGGCTATGGCTACACCTTC CASSPWDKGYGYTF
NA TRBD1 TRBJ1-2 TRBV3-1/TRBV3-2 TGTGCCAGCAGCCAAGGGACAGGGAATGGCTACACCTTC CASSQGTGNGYTF
NA TRBD2 TRBJ2-1 TRBV5-6 TGTGCCAGCAGCTTCAGCGGGAGGGGGTACAATGAGCAGTTCTTC CASSFSGRGYNEQFF
NA NA TRBJ2-2 TRBV5-1 TGCGCCAGCAGCTTGATGCAGGGGAACACCGGGGAGCTGTTTTTT CASSLMQGNTGELFF
NA NA TRBJ2-5 TRBV5-1 TGCGCCAGCGCACGGCAAGAGACCCAGTACTTC CASARQETQYF
NA NA TRBJ2-1 TRBV10-1 TGCGCCAGCAGTGAGTCGCGTCCCGCGGGGTATGAGCAGTTCTTC CASSESRPAGYEQFF
NA NA TRBJ1-2 TRBV3-1/TRBV3-2 TGTGCCAGCAGCCTCAAGGGGCTAGAATATGGCTACACCTTC CASSLKGLEYGYTF
NA NA TRBJ2-3 TRBV21-1 TGTGCCAGCCCCCGAGCGGTAGCAGCAAGCACAGATACGCAGTATTTT CASPRAVAASTDTQYF
NA NA TRBJ2-2 TRBV7-2 TGTGCCAGCAGCTTCATCGGGGAGCTGTTTTTT CASSFIGELFF
NA NA TRBJ1-2 TRBV24-1 TGTGCCACCAGTGATTTGAGTGCTTTGGGGGGGGTTAATGGCTACACCTTC CATSDLSALGGVNGYTF
NA TRBD1 TRBJ1-1 TRBV5-1 TGCGCCAGCAGCTTTGAGGGGGCGAACACTGAAGCTTTCTTT CASSFEGANTEAFF
NA TRBD2 TRBJ2-3 TRBV2 TGTGCCAGCCACAGCGGGATTGGCACAGATACGCAGTATTTT CASHSGIGTDTQYF
once NA TRBJ1-5 TRBV5-6 TGTGCCAGCAGCTTGGGCCCAGGGGTTAGCAATCAGCCCCAGCATTTT CASSLGPGVSNQPQHF
NA NA TRBJ1-4 TRBV10-3 TGTGCCATCAGTGATGTCGGTGAAAAACTGTTTTTT CAISDVGEKLFF
NA TRBD1 TRBJ2-7 TRBV29-1 TGCAGCGTTGAGCTCCGGGACAGGTCCTACGAGCAGTACTTC CSVELRDRSYEQYF
NA TRBD1 TRBJ2-7 TRBV4-2 TGTGCCAGCAGTAGGACAGGGGACTCCTACGAGCAGTACTTC CASSRTGDSYEQYF
NA TRBD2 TRBJ2-1 TRBV29-1 TGCAGCGCCCGGGAGGGCCAATACAATGAGCAGTTCTTC CSAREGQYNEQFF
NA NA TRBJ1-1 TRBV19 TGTGCCAGTAGTATTTTATCAGGGGTCACTGAAGCTTTCTTT CASSILSGVTEAFF
NA NA TRBJ1-1 TRBV2 TGTGCCAGCAGTCTTGATGCCGGTTCCACTGAAGCTTTCTTT CASSLDAGSTEAFF
NA NA TRBJ1-5 TRBV19 TGTGCCAGTAGTATAGACGGTCAAATGCATCAGCCCCAGCATTTT CASSIDGQMHQPQHF
NA NA TRBJ1-3 TRBV7-9 TGTGCCAGCAGCACAAATAGGGGTTCTGGAAACACCATATATTTT CASSTNRGSGNTIYF
NA TRBD2 TRBJ2-3 TRBV7-2 TGTGCCAGCAGCCAAAGGCTAGCGGGAGTTGGAGATACGCAGTATTTT CASSQRLAGVGDTQYF
NA TRBD1 TRBJ2-5 TRBV19 TGTGCCAGTAGTTCACCGGGACAGGGCTACCAAGAGACCCAGTACTTC CASSSPGQGYQETQYF
NA NA TRBJ1-2 TRBV27 TGTGCCAGCAGCCAGACTGGCAATGGTGGCTACACCTTC CASSQTGNGGYTF
NA NA TRBJ1-5 TRBV27 TGTGCCAGCCGCCACCGGGACAAGGGACATCAGCCCCAGCATTTT CASRHRDKGHQPQHF
NA NA TRBJ2-3 TRBV11-2 TGTGCCAGCAGCTTAGAGTCAGGGAACGTAAATACGCAGTATTTT CASSLESGNVNTQYF
once NA TRBJ1-2 TRBV18 TGTGCCAGCTCACCCGAGATCGGGGAGAACTATGGCTACACCTTC CASSPEIGENYGYTF
NA NA TRBJ2-5 TRBV6-1 TGTGCCAGCAGTGTCTATTTTAGTAGCGGTGAAGAGACCCAGTACTTC CASSVYFSSGEETQYF
NA TRBD2 TRBJ2-1 TRBV12-3/TRBV12-4 TGTGCCAGCAGTCCGTCTGGGAGGGATGAGCAGTTCTTC CASSPSGRDEQFF
NA TRBD1 TRBJ1-2 TRBV6-5 TGTGCCAGCGGTATCACTCATCAGGGGGCTCACACCTTC CASGITHQGAHTF
NA NA TRBJ1-4 TRBV30 TGTGCCTGGACCGCAGGGGCCGCGTTGGACGGGGAACTGTTTTTT CAWTAGAALDGELFF
NA TRBD1 TRBJ2-7 TRBV6-2/TRBV6-3 TGTGCCAGCAGCTTAGACAGGGGGCAAGTCGAGCAGTACTTC CASSLDRGQVEQYF
NA TRBD1 TRBJ1-2 TRBV18 TGTGCCAGCTCACCACCCGGGACAGGGGTTGGCTACACCTTC CASSPPGTGVGYTF
NA TRBD2 TRBJ2-7 TRBV27 TGTGCCAGCAGTCCGACTAGCGTGGGGTGGGAGCAGTACTTC CASSPTSVGWEQYF
NA NA TRBJ2-3 TRBV10-2 TGCGCCAGCAGTGACTTATACAGGCCCGAAGATACGCAGTATTTT CASSDLYRPEDTQYF
NA NA TRBJ2-1 TRBV18 TGTGCCAGCTCACCGGGTATTATGGGCACGTATTACAATGAGCAGTTCTTC CASSPGIMGTYYNEQFF
NA NA TRBJ1-2 TRBV4-3 TGCGCCAGCAGCCCAGCACCCGACATCTCTCCCTACACCTTC CASSPAPDISPYTF
NA NA TRBJ2-1 TRBV14 TGTGCCAGCAGCCAAGATGCCAGGGTCTCCAACAATGAGCAGTTCTTC CASSQDARVSNNEQFF
NA NA TRBJ2-5 TRBV10-1 TGCGCCAGCAGTGTGCGGGTACAAGAGACCCAGTACTTC CASSVRVQETQYF
NA TRBD2 TRBJ2-4 TRBV18 TGTGCCAGCTCACCACCGGGACTAGCGGGAGAAAGCATTCAGTACTTC CASSPPGLAGESIQYF
NA NA TRBJ1-2 TRBV29-1 TGCAGCGTCGCGGAGGGTGACTATGGCTACACCTTC CSVAEGDYGYTF
NA NA TRBJ1-2 TRBV30 TGTGCCTGGCATCACGACAGGTACGGCTACACCTTC CAWHHDRYGYTF
NA TRBD2 TRBJ2-1 TRBV3-1/TRBV3-2 TGTGCCAGCAGCCAGGGGACTAGCGATGAGCAGTTCTTC CASSQGTSDEQFF
NA NA TRBJ1-4 TRBV7-9 TGTGCCAGCAGCTTAGTCGGGGTAACTGAAAAACTGTTTTTT CASSLVGVTEKLFF
once NA TRBJ1-4 TRBV19 TGTGCCAGTATTCACACGGGGGGAGTAGGGGAAAAACTGTTTTTT CASIHTGGVGEKLFF
NA NA TRBJ1-5 TRBV27 TGTGCCAGCAGTCCCCTGACAGAAACCAATCAGCCCCAGCATTTT CASSPLTETNQPQHF
NA TRBD2 TRBJ2-5 TRBV12-3/TRBV12-4 TGTGCCAGCAGTCCCGGACTAGGGACCCAGTACTTC CASSPGLGTQYF
NA TRBD1 TRBJ1-1 TRBV14 TGTGCCAGCAGCCCAGGACAGGGAAGACAGGCTTTCTTT CASSPGQGRQAFF
NA TRBD1 TRBJ2-5 TRBV19 TGTGCCAGTATGGGGCAGGGGGCTTTGGAAGAGACCCAGTACTTC CASMGQGALEETQYF
once NA TRBJ2-7 TRBV6-5 TGTGCCAGCAGCCCAGGGCTTGGGACCTACGAGCAGTACTTC CASSPGLGTYEQYF
once TRBD1 TRBJ1-2 TRBV11-2 TGTGCCAGCAGGGGACAGGGCCCGGCCTCCCTTAATGGCTACACCTTC CASRGQGPASLNGYTF
NA TRBD1 TRBJ1-1 TRBV4-2 TGTGCCAGCAGCCAAGGGGACAGGGACACTGAAGCTTTCTTT CASSQGDRDTEAFF